This is a list of T cell receptor beta chains from one sample in a study of blood T cell repertoires in COVID-19. TCRdb keeps only in-frame clones here, not all; method: immunoSEQ multiplex PCR. Here the sample spans 80,000 or so clones, about 88% being singletons. The sample was peripheral blood. The origin of the receptors is a human donor in a cohort sampled during active COVID-19. Each CDR3 is given with its conserved first and last residue. D genes are given only for firm matches. Size values are once, few and many counts, or a class for expanded clones, and some rows have none.

clone_size j_call d_call v_call cdr3_aa cdr3_nt
NA TRBJ1-1 NA TRBV11-2 CASSKEILNTEAFF TGTGCCAGCAGCAAGGAGATCTTGAACACTGAAGCTTTCTTT
NA TRBJ1-1 NA TRBV6-5 CASSHRQPLNTEAFF TGTGCCAGCAGTCATCGACAGCCGTTGAACACTGAAGCTTTCTTT
NA TRBJ1-2 TRBD1 TRBV6-6 CASSYTSGTGGDYTF TGTGCCAGCAGTTACACGTCCGGGACAGGGGGCGACTACACCTTC
once TRBJ1-4 NA TRBV11-3 CASSLAGEGEKLFF TGTGCCAGCAGCTTAGCCGGGGAAGGTGAAAAACTGTTTTTT
NA TRBJ1-2 NA TRBV4-3 CASSQDHRDYYGYTF TGCGCCAGCAGCCAAGATCACAGGGATTACTATGGCTACACCTTC
NA TRBJ1-2 TRBD1 TRBV30 CAWGEGLNRGDGYTF TGTGCCTGGGGAGAGGGACTTAACAGGGGGGATGGCTACACCTTC
NA TRBJ2-1 TRBD1 TRBV6-5 CASTLKGTGLYEQFF TGTGCCAGCACCCTTAAGGGGACAGGGTTGTATGAGCAGTTCTTC
NA TRBJ2-7 TRBD1 TRBV9 CASSPSGQGAYEQYF TGTGCCAGCAGCCCCTCGGGACAGGGGGCTTACGAGCAGTACTTC
NA TRBJ1-2 NA TRBV16 CASNPLQSYTF TGTGCCAGCAACCCCCTGCAGAGCTACACCTTC
few TRBJ2-5 TRBD2 TRBV6-5 CALAEVGTQYF TGTGCCCTAGCGGAAGTCGGGACCCAGTACTTC
once TRBJ1-1 NA TRBV24-1 CATRGGNTEAFF TGTGCCACCCGCGGGGGTAACACTGAAGCTTTCTTT
once TRBJ2-2 TRBD2 TRBV5-8 CASSAGATSGLAGELFF TGTGCCAGCAGCGCAGGGGCGACTAGCGGGTTGGCCGGGGAGCTGTTTTTT